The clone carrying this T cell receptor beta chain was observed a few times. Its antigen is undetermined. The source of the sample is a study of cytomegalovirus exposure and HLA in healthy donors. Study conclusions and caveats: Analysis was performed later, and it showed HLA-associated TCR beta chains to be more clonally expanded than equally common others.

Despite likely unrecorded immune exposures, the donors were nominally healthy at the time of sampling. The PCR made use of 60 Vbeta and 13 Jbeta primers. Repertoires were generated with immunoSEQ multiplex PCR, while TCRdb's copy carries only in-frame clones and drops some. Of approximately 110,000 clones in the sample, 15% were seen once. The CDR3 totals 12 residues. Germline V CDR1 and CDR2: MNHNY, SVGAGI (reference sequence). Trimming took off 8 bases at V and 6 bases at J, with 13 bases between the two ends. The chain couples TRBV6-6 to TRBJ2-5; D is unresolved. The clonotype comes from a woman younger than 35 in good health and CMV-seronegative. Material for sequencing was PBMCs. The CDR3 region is CASSDVSKTQYF. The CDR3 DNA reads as TGTGCCAGCTCCGATGTTAGTAAGACCCAGTACTTC.